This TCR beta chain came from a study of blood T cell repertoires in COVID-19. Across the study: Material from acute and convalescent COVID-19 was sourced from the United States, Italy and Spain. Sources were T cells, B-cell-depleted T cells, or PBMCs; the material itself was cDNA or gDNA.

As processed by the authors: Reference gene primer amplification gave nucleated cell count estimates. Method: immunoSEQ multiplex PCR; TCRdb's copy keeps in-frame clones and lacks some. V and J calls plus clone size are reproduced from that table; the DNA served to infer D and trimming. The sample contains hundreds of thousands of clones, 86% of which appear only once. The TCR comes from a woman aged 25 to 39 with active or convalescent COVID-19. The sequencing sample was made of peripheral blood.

This CDR3 reads CASSPKGGADGYTF. CDR3 coding DNA: TGTGCCAGCAGTCCCAAGGGCGGGGCCGACGGCTACACCTTC. The V and J genes are TRBV6-6 and TRBJ1-2; tentatively, D is TRBD1 (5 bases). CDR3 length: 14 residues. V dropped 5 bases and J dropped 8 bases, with 18 bases sitting between them. Germline lookup yields CDR1 MNHNY and CDR2 SVGAGI (reference sequence).